The present entry profiles one TCR beta chain with its context. The antigen is undetermined. Germline CDR1 and CDR2: SNHLY and FYNNEI. CDR3 length: 15 residues. After removal of 8 bases from V and 6 bases from J, the junction contained 8 bases not matched to a gene. This sample stems from a study of glioma-infiltrating T cells after dendritic cell vaccination. Study-wide points: Complete blood and tumor specimen sets were limited to few patients.

Time point: after dendritic cell vaccination, including at tumor progression/relapse. Patients had residual fresh-frozen tumor tissue and more than two years of survival data. PBMC were collected before vaccination, two weeks after the third vaccination, and at progression. Assay: immunoSEQ multiplex PCR; the TCRdb copy retains only in-frame clones and omits some. There are 70,000 to 100,000 clones in the sample; over 80% occur only once, and 6% to 8% lies in the top ten. The sample consisted of blood, taken after dendritic cell vaccination. The gene calls are TRBV2 and TRBJ2-3; TRBD2 matches at 13 bases. The receptor's source is a human donor with glioblastoma. CDR3 region: CASLRLAGGLDTQYF. In DNA, the CDR3 is TGTGCCAGCCTCAGACTAGCGGGGGGCCTGGATACGCAGTATTTT.